This entry is about one T cell receptor beta chain. What it binds is not known. The sequenced template was RNA, covering the TCR beta CDR3 region. Second-round multiplex PCR followed a first-round RT-PCR using HTBI primers. MiXCR, run by TCRdb on the multiplex PCR reads, gives a single entry per CDR3 protein. The sample lists just over 600,000 distinct CDR3 sequences; around a fifth were seen once. This sample stems from a study of Graves' ophthalmopathy and Graves' hyperthyroidism. Overall study findings and caveats: Using a 13-signature model, the authors split ophthalmopathy from stable hyperthyroidism, with roughly 90% sensitivity and around 76% specificity.

The CDR3 runs 13 residues. Germline lookup yields CDR1 LNHDA and CDR2 SQIVND (reference sequence). The V and J ends lost 5 bases and 9 bases respectively, with 16 bases between them. In this cohort, patients with other autoimmune diseases, uncontrolled infections, pregnancy or lactation were excluded. This TCR derives from a woman aged 18 to 35 with stable Graves' hyperthyroidism. Some clones in this sample may be carry-over from other donors' samples. Sequenced material: peripheral blood. The genes are TRBV19 and TRBJ1-1, with D possibly TRBD1 on 5 matching bases. The CDR3: CASSPQMGPQAFF. As DNA, the CDR3 is TGTGCCAGTAGTCCTCAAATGGGACCTCAAGCTTTCTTT.